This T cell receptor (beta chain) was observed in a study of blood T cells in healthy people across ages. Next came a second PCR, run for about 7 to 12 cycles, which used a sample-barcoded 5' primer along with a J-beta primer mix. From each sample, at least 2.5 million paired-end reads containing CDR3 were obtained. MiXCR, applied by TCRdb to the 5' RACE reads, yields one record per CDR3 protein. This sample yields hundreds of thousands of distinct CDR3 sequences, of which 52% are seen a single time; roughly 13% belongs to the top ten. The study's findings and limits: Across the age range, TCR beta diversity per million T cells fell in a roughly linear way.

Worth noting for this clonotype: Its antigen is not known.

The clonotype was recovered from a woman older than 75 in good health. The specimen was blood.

This chain's CDR3 is CASSQGPLGSGGYNEQFF. CDR3 DNA sequence: TGCGCCAGCAGCCAAGGCCCCCTGGGTAGCGGGGGCTACAATGAGCAGTTCTTC. V gene TRBV4-1 combines with J gene TRBJ2-1, with 9 bases that match TRBD2. The germline V gene has CDR1 MGHRA and CDR2 YSYEKL. The CDR3 consists of 18 residues. The V segment lost 1 base and the J segment 3 bases; nucleotides outside the gene matches: 10.